The clone carrying this T cell receptor (beta chain) was seen only a few times. Its antigen remains unknown. Germline V gene lookup returns CDR1 SGHDN and CDR2 FVKESK. The V end was cut by 5 bases, the J end by 2 bases, with 17 bases between. This CDR3 spans 16 amino acids. This record comes from a study of T cell repertoires in cytomegalovirus infection. At the level of the study: Recently identified HLA-C-restricted CMV epitopes and well-studied HLA-B-restricted CMV epitopes were used by the study. Evidence of both CMV infection and a matching HLA type came from public TCR beta signatures.

Whole-study findings and limits: Cumulative frequency (of public TCR beta family members) identified carriers of CMV plus the relevant HLA.

TCRdb recomputed calls from the reads with MiXCR, one row per CDR3 protein. The sample has approximately 990,000 distinct CDR3 sequences; roughly 31% are singletons. This chain joins TRBV14 and TRBJ2-3; D might be TRBD2 (6 bases). Sequences were derived from cultured CD8+ T cells from PBMCs, sampled from culture after CMV antigen stimulation. This clonotype was obtained from a human donor in good health (CMV status not recorded). Some clones in this sample may be carry-over from other donors' samples. The CDR3 reads CASSGGVAGLTDTQYF. CDR3 coding DNA: TGTGCCAGCAGCGGAGGGGTAGCTGGCCTCACAGATACGCAGTATTTT. The whole variable domain, remainder taken from reference TRBV14 and TRBJ2-3, is EAGVTQFPSHSVIEKGQTVTLRCDPISGHDNLYWYRRVMGKEIKFLLHFVKESKQDESGMPNNRFLAERTGGTYSTLKVQPAELEDSGVYFCASSGGVAGLTDTQYFGPGTRLTVL.